Following are 9 T cell receptor beta chains from one sample sequenced in a study of shared clonotypes between healthy human individuals. Some clones are missing from TCRdb's copy, which holds only in-frame ones; the method was immunoSEQ multiplex PCR. The sample holds 2 million to 3 million clones, around nine tenths seen once. The sequenced sample was naive CD4+ T cells sorted from blood. Subset reported: CD45RA+ positively selected. The receptors shown here come from a man younger than 35 in good health.

The rearrangement joins TRBV19 to TRBJ2-5, with TRBD2 matching over 10 bases. In germline, CDR1 is LNHDA, CDR2 SQIVND (reference sequence). Trimming removed 5 bases from V and 1 base from J; junction bases left unmatched: 4. This CDR3 comprises 15 residues. CDR3 in amino acids: CASSLLAGSQETQYF. The CDR3 DNA reads TGTGCCAGTAGTCTACTAGCGGGGAGCCAAGAGACCCAGTACTTC.

This chain connects TRBV2 to TRBJ1-2, with D hard to call. Germline values: CDR1 SNHLY, CDR2 FYNNEI. The V and J ends lost 4 bases and 4 bases respectively, with 10 bases between them. This CDR3 contains 13 residues. Here the CDR3 reads CASSGSWGYGYTF. CDR3 coding DNA: TGTGCCAGCAGTGGGTCCTGGGGCTATGGCTACACCTTC.

This clone was seen a single time. V and J are TRBV19 and TRBJ1-5; tentative D call: TRBD1 (5 bases). Germline V lookup: CDR1 LNHDA, CDR2 SQIVND (reference sequence). V lost 6 bases to trimming and J lost 0 bases, with 12 bases between them. The CDR3 contains 15 residues. CDR3 sequence reads: CASRRGRDSNQPQHF. The DNA of the CDR3 is TGTGCCAGTAGGAGGGGCAGGGATAGCAATCAGCCCCAGCATTTT. Complete variable domain (other parts from reference TRBV19 and TRBJ1-5): DGGITQSPKYLFRKEGQNVTLSCEQNLNHDAMYWYRQDPGQGLRLIYYSQIVNDFQKGDIAEGYSVSREKKESFPLTVTSAQKNPTAFYLCASRRGRDSNQPQHFGDGTRLSIL.

This chain connects TRBV2 to TRBJ1-5, with D uncertain. The CDR3 runs to 13 residues. Germline-derived CDR1 and CDR2 are SNHLY and FYNNEI. V lost 10 bases and J lost 0, with 10 bases in between. CDR3 region: CATGRNSNQPQHF. CDR3 in DNA: TGTGCCACCGGACGGAATAGCAATCAGCCCCAGCATTTT.

The chain links TRBV10-3 to TRBJ1-1, with a tentative D call TRBD1 (5 bases). There are 15 residues in the CDR3. V lost 4 bases, J lost 1 base, and 13 bases lay in between. Germline lookup yields CDR1 ENHRY and CDR2 SYGVKD. CDR3 protein: CAISGRDPSNTEAFF. CDR3 bases: TGTGCCATCAGTGGGAGGGACCCCTCGAACACTGAAGCTTTCTTT.

The chain links TRBV6-5 to TRBJ1-1, with D possibly matching TRBD1 (5 bases). This CDR3 is built from 15 residues. V lost 6 bases and J 1 base, leaving 15 bases between the germline ends. CDR1 MNHEY and CDR2 SVGAGI come from the germline V gene. Here the CDR3 reads CASSLTGTGNTEAFF. CDR3 DNA sequence: TGTGCCAGCAGCCTAACCGGGACGGGGAACACTGAAGCTTTCTTT.

The genes are TRBV6-1 and TRBJ2-7; 9 bases map to TRBD2. Germline V lookup: CDR1 MNHNS, CDR2 SASEGT. The length of the CDR3 is 16 residues. The ends lost 3 bases at V and 3 bases at J; junction bases unmatched: 9. The CDR3 sequence: CASSDIKTSGNYEQYF. The CDR3 DNA reads TGTGCCAGCAGTGACATAAAGACTAGCGGAAACTACGAGCAGTACTTC.

Comments on this clone: Other DNA sequences in the same sample also yield this CDR3. This chain uses TRBV30 with TRBJ1-3, with a tentative D call TRBD1 (5 bases). V was trimmed by 3 bases and J by 0 bases, leaving 9 bases between them. The CDR3 is made up of 14 amino acids. Germline CDR1 GTSNPN, CDR2 SVGIG (reference sequence). The CDR3 sequence: CAWSGGGSGNTIYF. The CDR3 nucleotides are TGTGCCTGGAGCGGGGGGGGCTCTGGAAACACCATATATTTT.

The genes are TRBV5-6 and TRBJ1-5; TRBD1 aligns across 7 bases. The V gene's germline CDR1 is SGHDT and CDR2 YYEEEE. Trimming cost V 4 bases and J 2 bases; bases outside gene matches: 3. The CDR3 spans 14 residues. The CDR3 nucleotides read TGTGCCAGCAGCGACACAGGGGGCAATCAGCCCCAGCATTTT. This codes for CASSDTGGNQPQHF.